Listed below are T cell receptor beta chains from one sample, sequenced in a study of TIL therapy for anti-PD-1-resistant metastatic lung cancer. The assay was immunoSEQ multiplex PCR, and TCRdb's table has in-frame clones only and misses some. This sample yields about 50,000 clones, of which about two thirds are seen a single time; 5.6% belongs to the top ten. The source material was tumor tissue, sampled at baseline. These receptors came from a person aged 25 to 80 with non-small cell lung cancer. CDR3s include the opening cysteine and the closing phenylalanine or tryptophan. Fields, in order: V gene, J gene, clone size, D gene, CDR3 protein, CDR3 DNA. D genes are given only for firm matches. Where a row states a size, it is once, few, many or the class of an expanded clone; other rows omit it.

V: TRBV14; J: TRBJ2-3; size: NA; D: NA; CDR3: CASSQDWGRGRTDTQYF; DNA: TGTGCCAGCAGCCAAGATTGGGGGAGAGGAAGGACAGATACGCAGTATTTT
V: TRBV15; J: TRBJ2-7; size: once; D: NA; CDR3: CATSRDPGYEQYF; DNA: TGTGCCACCAGCAGAGATCCGGGCTACGAGCAGTACTTC
V: TRBV15; J: TRBJ2-7; size: once; D: TRBD2; CDR3: CATSRDVLAGGYEQYF; DNA: TGTGCCACCAGCAGAGACGTTCTGGCGGGAGGCTACGAGCAGTACTTC
V: TRBV18; J: TRBJ2-5; size: few; D: TRBD2; CDR3: CASSPVSGYAETQYF; DNA: TGTGCCAGCTCACCAGTTAGCGGGTACGCAGAGACCCAGTACTTC
V: TRBV2; J: TRBJ1-4; size: NA; D: NA; CDR3: CASSDQGIGEKLFF; DNA: TGTGCCAGCAGTGACCAGGGAATTGGTGAAAAACTGTTTTTT
V: TRBV30; J: TRBJ1-2; size: NA; D: NA; CDR3: CAWSGGRDDGYTF; DNA: TGTGCCTGGAGTGGGGGGCGAGATGATGGCTACACCTTC
V: TRBV10-3; J: TRBJ2-7; size: NA; D: NA; CDR3: CAIRPDSSYEQYF; DNA: TGTGCCATCAGGCCGGACAGCTCCTACGAGCAGTACTTC
V: TRBV11-2; J: TRBJ2-7; size: few; D: TRBD2; CDR3: CASSSELAGGPYEQYF; DNA: TGTGCCAGCAGCAGTGAGCTAGCGGGGGGGCCCTACGAGCAGTACTTC
V: TRBV5-1; J: TRBJ1-2; size: NA; D: NA; CDR3: CASSLGQNYGYTF; DNA: TGCGCCAGCAGCTTGGGCCAGAACTATGGCTACACCTTC
V: TRBV2; J: TRBJ1-6; size: few; D: NA; CDR3: CASSDRSYNSPLHF; DNA: TGTGCCAGCAGCGACAGGAGCTATAATTCACCCCTCCACTTT
V: TRBV7-9; J: TRBJ1-5; size: NA; D: TRBD1; CDR3: CASSPRDSEGSSNQPQHF; DNA: TGTGCCAGCAGCCCCCGGGACAGTGAGGGGAGCAGCAATCAGCCCCAGCATTTT
V: TRBV9; J: TRBJ2-1; size: NA; D: TRBD1; CDR3: CASSVAPGTGTNEQFF; DNA: TGTGCCAGCAGCGTTGCCCCCGGGACAGGGACGAATGAGCAGTTCTTC
V: TRBV11-3; J: TRBJ1-1; size: NA; D: TRBD1; CDR3: CASSRTGQLNTEAFF; DNA: TGTGCCAGCAGCCGGACAGGACAGCTTAACACTGAAGCTTTCTTT
V: TRBV5-1; J: TRBJ2-2; size: NA; D: NA; CDR3: CASSPSPLGNTGELFF; DNA: TGCGCCAGCAGCCCCTCCCCGCTCGGGAACACCGGGGAGCTGTTTTTT
V: TRBV28; J: TRBJ1-2; size: NA; D: NA; CDR3: CAGGPRELLYGYTF; DNA: TGTGCCGGCGGACCCCGAGAGCTTCTCTATGGCTACACCTTC
V: TRBV7-2; J: TRBJ2-7; size: NA; D: TRBD2; CDR3: CASSLGLGLAGGPLEQYF; DNA: TGTGCCAGCAGCTTAGGTTTAGGACTAGCGGGAGGGCCTCTCGAGCAGTACTTC
V: TRBV27; J: TRBJ2-7; size: NA; D: TRBD1; CDR3: CASSLRTGLYEQYF; DNA: TGTGCCAGCAGTTTACGGACAGGACTCTACGAGCAGTACTTC
V: TRBV6-5; J: TRBJ2-3; size: NA; D: NA; CDR3: CASKVGRLTDTQYF; DNA: TGTGCCAGCAAGGTGGGGAGATTGACAGATACGCAGTATTTT
V: TRBV4-3; J: TRBJ1-2; size: once; D: NA; CDR3: CASSQGGGTTNYGYTF; DNA: TGCGCCAGCAGCCAAGGGGGCGGAACAACTAACTATGGCTACACCTTC
V: TRBV30; J: TRBJ1-1; size: once; D: NA; CDR3: CACSQTNTEAFF; DNA: TGTGCCTGTAGTCAGACGAACACTGAAGCTTTCTTT
V: TRBV2; J: TRBJ1-2; size: NA; D: NA; CDR3: CASSPGFHYGYTF; DNA: TGTGCCAGCAGCCCCGGGTTCCACTATGGCTACACCTTC
V: TRBV27; J: TRBJ2-4; size: NA; D: NA; CDR3: CASSPLFLAKNIQYF; DNA: TGTGCCAGCAGTCCCCTATTCCTAGCCAAAAACATTCAGTACTTC
V: TRBV27; J: TRBJ2-2; size: few; D: NA; CDR3: CASSLGLDTGELFF; DNA: TGTGCCAGCAGTTTAGGGCTAGACACCGGGGAGCTGTTTTTT
V: TRBV19; J: TRBJ2-7; size: NA; D: TRBD2; CDR3: CASSMAGARYEQYF; DNA: TGTGCCAGTAGTATGGCGGGAGCCCGCTACGAGCAGTACTTC
V: TRBV2; J: TRBJ2-1; size: NA; D: TRBD2; CDR3: CASSEAGELYNEQFF; DNA: TGTGCCAGCAGTGAGGCGGGAGAGCTCTACAATGAGCAGTTCTTC
V: TRBV28; J: TRBJ1-1; size: NA; D: NA; CDR3: CASAQVNTEAFF; DNA: TGTGCCAGCGCACAAGTGAACACTGAAGCTTTCTTT
V: TRBV4-3; J: TRBJ2-7; size: NA; D: TRBD1; CDR3: CASSQDMGTGDYEQYF; DNA: TGCGCCAGCAGCCAAGATATGGGGACAGGGGACTACGAGCAGTACTTC
V: TRBV30; J: TRBJ1-1; size: NA; D: NA; CDR3: CAGLTAPGTEAFF; DNA: TGTGCCGGCCTGACAGCCCCGGGGACTGAAGCTTTCTTT
V: TRBV18; J: TRBJ1-3; size: few; D: TRBD1; CDR3: CASSPQGGPGNTIYF; DNA: TGTGCCAGCTCACCCCAGGGGGGTCCTGGAAACACCATATATTTT
V: TRBV5-1; J: TRBJ2-7; size: NA; D: TRBD2; CDR3: CASSRGLAGGSYEQYF; DNA: TGCGCCAGCAGCCGAGGACTAGCGGGAGGATCCTACGAGCAGTACTTC
V: TRBV6-1; J: TRBJ2-3; size: NA; D: NA; CDR3: CASIAGPYTDTQYF; DNA: TGTGCCAGCATCGCCGGGCCCTACACAGATACGCAGTATTTT
V: TRBV7-7; J: TRBJ2-2; size: medium-sized; D: NA; CDR3: CASSFNSGPGELFF; DNA: TGTGCCAGCAGCTTTAATTCGGGACCCGGGGAGCTGTTTTTT